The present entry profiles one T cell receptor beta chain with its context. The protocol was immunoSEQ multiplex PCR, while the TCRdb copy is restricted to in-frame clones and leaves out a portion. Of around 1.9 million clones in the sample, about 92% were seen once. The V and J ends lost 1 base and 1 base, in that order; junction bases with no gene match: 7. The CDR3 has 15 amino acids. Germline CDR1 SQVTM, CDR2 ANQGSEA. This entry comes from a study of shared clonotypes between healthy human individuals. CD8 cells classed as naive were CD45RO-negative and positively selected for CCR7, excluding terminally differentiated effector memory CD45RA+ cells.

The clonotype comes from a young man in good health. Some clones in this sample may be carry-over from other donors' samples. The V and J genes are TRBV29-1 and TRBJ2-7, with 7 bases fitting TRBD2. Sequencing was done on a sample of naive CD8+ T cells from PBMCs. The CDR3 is CSVEVGDYSSYEQYF. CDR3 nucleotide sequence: TGCAGCGTTGAAGTCGGGGACTATTCATCCTACGAGCAGTACTTC.